This T cell receptor beta chain was profiled in a study of shared clonotypes between healthy human individuals (TCRdb year 2020). About the study as a whole: A couple of women and a few men aged 18 to 49 years were included in the cohort. To estimate repertoire size and how much clonotypes are shared between individuals, the study performed deep sequencing of blood TCR repertoires from roughly five healthy adults. Between about 0.85 and 10 billion PBMCs per donor were obtained by leukapheresis. Per donor, three plates each were used for CD4 naive and CD4 memory, two for CD8 naive, and one for CD8 memory. Libraries were prepared and TCR repertoires were sequenced by different laboratories using diverse techniques, in order to increase sequencing depth and limit assay-specific biases. Summary of the overall study and its limitations: Because the study included a small number of donors, the genetic and exposure-history diversity represented was limited. Larger estimated clonotype richness was generally found for naive subsets than for memory subsets. Based on pairwise subsampling, the degree of clonotype sharing among donors was expected to be affected by sequencing depth. Across four donors, about 5% of naive CD4, around 3.3% of naive CD8, about 2.3% of memory CD4, and approximately 0.4% of memory CD8 clonotypes were shared. Rarefaction of sorted-subset datasets indicated incomplete sequencing despite the large sequencing depth. Sampling was limited to blood, and TCR repertoires in tissue likely differ from TCR repertoires in blood. Compared with non-shared clonotypes, the clonotypes found in all four sorted-subset donors had higher generation probabilities.

TCR CDR3 regions were amplified from genomic DNA by multiplex PCR using the deep immunoSEQ assay. For each cell subset, the extracted genomic DNA was distributed evenly across all wells of several immunoSEQ 96-well plates, and each plate served as one replicate. Each replicate PCR for sorted subsets received around 200 ng genomic DNA, equal to tens of thousands of T cell genomes. Purified libraries were measured with a Qubit 3.0 fluorometer, size-checked on a Bioanalyzer 2100, and measured again with the KAPA Library Quantification kit. Each immunoSEQ 96-well plate was sequenced on its own single-read 150-cycle Illumina NextSeq 550 flow cell. The study's processing was this. Because the immunoSEQ output included only junctional sequences and no quality scores, the filtering could not be the same as the filtering used for full-length reads. To assign V/J genes and CDR3, sequences were annotated against IMGT germline references using PyIR, a Python wrapper for IgBLAST v1.9. Reads were removed for weak V/J assignments (E-value above 1e-6), missing CDR3, stop codons, out-of-frame junctions, or ambiguous translated residues. V3J clonotypes were defined as sequences sharing the same inferred V gene, J gene, and CDR3 amino acid sequence. Percentage overlap between repertoires was computed as shared unique clonotypes divided by the size of the smaller repertoire. Repertoire richness was assessed with RTK rarefaction, the Chao1 estimator, and Recon v2.1 estimates of unobserved clonotypes. For all TCRbeta clonotypes obtained by the gDNA method from a few donors, generation probabilities were computed with OLGA. TCRdb retrieved this table from immuneACCESS and kept in-frame rearrangements only. Not all clones are present; in checked studies, unresolved V genes account for under half, and no reason is known for the remainder. V, J and clone size reflect that table, while D and trimming were determined from the DNA. The sample includes around 720,000 clones, with roughly 72% observed a single time. The ten biggest clones cover around 2% of the sample.

Donors were healthy HIV-negative adults with no recently reported acute infections or vaccinations. Every donor was a Caucasian adult residing in Nashville, Tennessee, USA. Magnetic negative selection was used to enrich CD4+ T cells, after which naive cells were positively selected on CD45RA and the negative fraction became the memory subset. Blood was obtained by leukapheresis, after which PBMCs were separated by Ficoll-Histopaque density gradient centrifugation and cryopreserved in liquid nitrogen vapor phase. Analytical flow cytometry was used to check the purity and quantity of each magnetically sorted T cell population. Each sorted fraction had its genomic DNA isolated and then quantified by UV absorbance on a Nanodrop 2000c. Relative to germline, V is 1 base shorter and J is 3 bases shorter, with 15 bases between their ends. The CDR3 runs 16 residues from the cysteine to the phenylalanine. Solely the CDR3 DNA is kept, with 48 bases framed from the first base. CDR1 is given as MGHRA and CDR2 as YSYEKL, both from the germline V gene.

With regard to this clone: Its cognate antigen has yet to be identified. Per-base quality was not reported, and no clone a single base away is much larger than it.

The sequence came from a young woman in good health. The rearranged segments are TRBV4-1 and TRBJ1-1; TRBD1 is perhaps the D gene, given 5 matching bases. The sequenced sample consisted of memory CD4+ T cells sorted from blood. The sample's cell subset or site, from its label and the paper: CD45RA-negative fraction. The nucleotides read TGCGCCAGCAGCCAAGGGGGCCGGGGGTTGGACACTGAAGCTTTCTTT. It encodes CASSQGGRGLDTEAFF.